Listed below are T cell receptor beta chains from one sample, sequenced in a study of blood T cell repertoires in COVID-19. The data were produced by immunoSEQ multiplex PCR, yet TCRdb's version contains in-frame clones alone and is incomplete. Counted here are just over 80,000 clones, roughly 90% occurring once; the ten biggest clones make up under 1.5%. The material sequenced was PBMCs or T cells enriched from blood (not recorded which). The source is a woman between 50 and 59 years old with acute COVID-19. Each CDR3 is given with its conserved first and last residue. D genes are given only for firm matches. Size values are once, few and many counts, or a class for expanded clones, and some rows have none.

d_call	clone_size	j_call	v_call	cdr3_aa	cdr3_nt
TRBD1	-	TRBJ2-3	TRBV6-1	CASSEVDGQGADTQYF	TGTGCCAGCAGTGAAGTGGATGGGCAGGGGGCAGATACGCAGTATTTT
TRBD2	-	TRBJ2-1	TRBV29-1	CSVDGSGSEQFF	TGCAGCGTTGATGGTAGCGGGAGTGAGCAGTTCTTC
TRBD1	-	TRBJ1-5	TRBV9	CASSARGTNQPQHF	TGTGCCAGCAGCGCCAGGGGGACGAATCAGCCCCAGCATTTT
TRBD1	once	TRBJ2-1	TRBV7-2	CASSLVVAGGLDEQFF	TGTGCCAGCAGCTTAGTCGTGGCAGGGGGCTTGGATGAGCAGTTCTTC
-	once	TRBJ2-1	TRBV7-2	CASSLGASGEQFF	TGTGCCAGCAGCTTAGGGGCGAGCGGTGAGCAGTTCTTC
-	-	TRBJ1-5	TRBV12-3/TRBV12-4	CASGRNNQPQHF	TGTGCCAGCGGCAGGAACAATCAGCCCCAGCATTTT
TRBD2	-	TRBJ2-7	TRBV7-2	CASTPSGSIAYEQYF	TGTGCCAGCACCCCAAGCGGGAGCATCGCCTACGAGCAGTACTTC
-	-	TRBJ2-1	TRBV5-4	CASSLDSLTYNEQFF	TGTGCCAGCAGCCTCGACTCACTGACCTACAATGAGCAGTTCTTC
-	-	TRBJ2-7	TRBV19	CASRRTGQSYEQYF	TGTGCCAGTAGAAGAACGGGACAATCCTACGAGCAGTACTTC
-	once	TRBJ1-2	TRBV3-1/TRBV3-2	CASSQRTVNYGYTF	TGTGCCAGCAGCCAGAGGACAGTCAACTATGGCTACACCTTC
-	-	TRBJ1-4	TRBV3-1/TRBV3-2	CASSFQGTNEKLFF	TGTGCCAGCAGCTTTCAGGGGACTAATGAAAAACTGTTTTTT
-	once	TRBJ2-5	TRBV7-9	CASSVDSHQETQYF	TGTGCCAGCAGCGTCGACAGCCACCAAGAGACCCAGTACTTC
-	-	TRBJ2-7	TRBV29-1	CSVEDRRGTVYEQYF	TGCAGCGTTGAAGATCGAAGGGGCACTGTTTACGAGCAGTACTTC
-	-	TRBJ1-2	TRBV10-3	CAIRVEDRNYGYTF	TGTGCCATCAGGGTGGAGGACAGAAACTATGGCTACACCTTC
-	-	TRBJ2-3	TRBV19	CASSIRAGYSTDTQYF	TGTGCCAGTAGTATACGGGCGGGATATAGCACAGATACGCAGTATTTT
TRBD1	-	TRBJ2-2	TRBV19	CASRDRANTGELFF	TGTGCCAGTCGGGACAGGGCAAACACCGGGGAGCTGTTTTTT
-	-	TRBJ1-5	TRBV5-1	CASSPGDHQPQHF	TGCGCCAGCAGCCCAGGGGATCATCAGCCCCAGCATTTT
TRBD2	-	TRBJ2-3	TRBV7-9	CASSAGTSGASGTDTQYF	TGTGCCAGCAGCGCAGGGACTAGCGGGGCAAGCGGCACAGATACGCAGTATTTT
TRBD1	-	TRBJ1-4	TRBV6-5	CASRDRGTNEKLFF	TGTGCCAGCAGAGACAGGGGCACTAATGAAAAACTGTTTTTT
TRBD1	-	TRBJ2-7	TRBV5-4	CASSFPGQGFPYEQYF	TGTGCCAGCAGCTTTCCCGGACAGGGGTTCCCCTACGAGCAGTACTTC
TRBD1	-	TRBJ2-2	TRBV5-4	CASSSRTGVNRYTGELFF	TGTGCCAGCAGCTCAAGGACAGGCGTCAACCGATACACCGGGGAGCTGTTTTTT
-	-	TRBJ2-3	TRBV7-2	CASSLATPGTDTQYF	TGTGCCAGCAGCTTAGCTACACCCGGGACAGATACGCAGTATTTT
-	-	TRBJ1-3	TRBV19	CANNPGDLENTIYF	TGTGCCAATAACCCGGGAGATTTGGAGAACACCATATATTTT
-	few	TRBJ2-4	TRBV12-3/TRBV12-4	CASSSGAKNIQYF	TGTGCCAGCAGTTCAGGAGCCAAAAACATTCAGTACTTC
-	-	TRBJ2-7	TRBV14	CASSQSLPGEQYF	TGTGCCAGCAGCCAGTCTCTTCCCGGGGAGCAGTACTTC
-	-	TRBJ2-3	TRBV5-1	CASSLSLSSPSTDTQYF	TGCGCCAGCAGCTTGAGCTTGTCTAGCCCCTCCACAGATACGCAGTATTTT
-	few	TRBJ2-5	TRBV29-1	CSVSRGLTGSETQYF	TGCAGCGTTTCACGGGGGCTGACAGGGTCAGAGACCCAGTACTTC
-	-	TRBJ2-5	TRBV5-1	CASSRTRTGETQYF	TGCGCCAGCAGCCGAACTAGGACGGGAGAGACCCAGTACTTC
-	-	TRBJ1-2	TRBV7-2	CASSLVENYGYTF	TGTGCCAGCAGCTTAGTGGAGAACTATGGCTACACCTTC
-	-	TRBJ2-1	TRBV4-2	CASSQDNPASYPYNEQFF	TGTGCCAGCAGCCAAGATAACCCAGCTAGCTATCCCTACAATGAGCAGTTCTTC
TRBD1	-	TRBJ1-3	TRBV19	CASSQQGGPYSGNTIYF	TGTGCCAGTAGCCAACAGGGGGGTCCTTACTCTGGAAACACCATATATTTT
-	-	TRBJ2-7	TRBV29-1	CSVESQESSYEQYF	TGCAGCGTTGAGTCACAGGAGAGCTCCTACGAGCAGTACTTC
-	-	TRBJ2-3	TRBV4-3	CASSQDRAGYTQYF	TGCGCCAGCAGCCAAGATCGGGCGGGGTATACGCAGTATTTT
-	-	TRBJ1-2	TRBV6-2/TRBV6-3	CASSLFSGLNYGYTF	TGTGCCAGCAGCCTTTTTTCAGGGCTTAACTATGGCTACACCTTC
-	-	TRBJ2-7	TRBV10-3	CAIGGDSAFEQYF	TGTGCCATCGGAGGGGACAGTGCCTTCGAGCAGTACTTC
TRBD1	-	TRBJ1-2	TRBV6-5	CASSYGQGDGYTF	TGTGCCAGCAGTTACGGACAGGGAGATGGCTACACCTTC
-	-	TRBJ1-2	TRBV18	CASSPQGSGRYGYTF	TGTGCCAGCTCACCTCAGGGGTCGGGGCGCTATGGCTACACCTTC
TRBD2	-	TRBJ2-7	TRBV11-2	CASSLGTQTSGYEQYF	TGTGCCAGCAGCTTAGGTACCCAGACTAGCGGCTACGAGCAGTACTTC
TRBD2	few	TRBJ2-7	TRBV5-1	CASSQGLAGGEQYF	TGCGCCAGCAGCCAGGGACTAGCGGGTGGAGAGCAGTACTTC
-	-	TRBJ1-5	TRBV10-3	CAISRQYSNQPQHF	TGTGCCATCAGTCGACAGTATAGCAATCAGCCCCAGCATTTT
-	-	TRBJ2-7	TRBV9	CAGGLLRSSYEQYF	TGTGCCGGAGGGCTCTTGAGGAGCTCCTACGAGCAGTACTTC
-	-	TRBJ1-1	TRBV29-1	CSAAGGGDTEAFF	TGCAGCGCCGCGGGGGGCGGTGACACTGAAGCTTTCTTT
-	-	TRBJ1-1	TRBV21-1	CASSKFGAGPGPMNTEAFF	TGTGCCAGCAGCAAATTCGGTGCGGGCCCGGGCCCCATGAACACTGAAGCTTTCTTT
-	-	TRBJ1-1	TRBV5-1	CASSLGTAMTEAFF	TGCGCCAGCAGCTTGGGGACAGCTATGACTGAAGCTTTCTTT
-	few	TRBJ1-1	TRBV11-2	CASSATENTEAFF	TGTGCCAGCAGCGCGACAGAGAACACTGAAGCTTTCTTT
TRBD1	-	TRBJ2-5	TRBV5-4	CASRSGTGKETQYF	TGTGCCAGCAGGTCCGGGACAGGGAAGGAGACCCAGTACTTC
-	-	TRBJ1-1	TRBV6-6	CASRPGTHTEAFF	TGTGCCAGCAGACCAGGGACACACACTGAAGCTTTCTTT
TRBD2	-	TRBJ2-1	TRBV7-2	CASSLLVHASGISNEQFF	TGTGCCAGCAGCTTATTGGTTCACGCTAGCGGGATTTCCAATGAGCAGTTCTTC
TRBD1	-	TRBJ2-6	TRBV29-1	CSVPGTGGSGANVLTF	TGCAGCGTCCCCGGGACAGGGGGCTCTGGGGCCAACGTCCTGACTTTC
TRBD1	-	TRBJ2-1	TRBV6-5	CASSYATGGSLSEQFF	TGTGCCAGCAGTTACGCCACAGGGGGTTCACTTAGTGAGCAGTTCTTC
-	-	TRBJ2-1	TRBV6-1	CASSEEVDYPHHEQFF	TGTGCCAGCAGTGAAGAAGTGGACTACCCCCACCATGAGCAGTTCTTC
-	-	TRBJ2-7	TRBV10-3	CAIRDWGGGGHDEQYF	TGTGCCATCAGAGACTGGGGGGGCGGGGGACACGACGAGCAGTACTTC
TRBD2	-	TRBJ2-3	TRBV7-3	CASSLLAGAADTQYF	TGTGCCAGCAGCTTACTAGCGGGAGCTGCAGATACGCAGTATTTT